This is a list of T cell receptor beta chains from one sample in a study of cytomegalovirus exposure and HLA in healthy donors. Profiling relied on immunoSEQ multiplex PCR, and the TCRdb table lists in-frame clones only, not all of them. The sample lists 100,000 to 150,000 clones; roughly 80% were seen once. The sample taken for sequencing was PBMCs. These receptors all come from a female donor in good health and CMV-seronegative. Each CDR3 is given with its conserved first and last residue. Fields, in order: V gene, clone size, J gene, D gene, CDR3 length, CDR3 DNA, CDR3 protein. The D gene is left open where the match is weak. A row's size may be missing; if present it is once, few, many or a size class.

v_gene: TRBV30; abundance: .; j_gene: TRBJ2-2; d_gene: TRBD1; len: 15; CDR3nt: TGTGCCTGGAACAGACAGGGGCCCAGCACCGGGGAGCTGTTTTTT; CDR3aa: CAWNRQGPSTGELFF
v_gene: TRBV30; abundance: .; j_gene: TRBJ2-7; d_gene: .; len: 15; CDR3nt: TGTGCCTGGAGTGTACTGGGGGGGGCTGGACACGAGCAGTACTTC; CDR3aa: CAWSVLGGAGHEQYF
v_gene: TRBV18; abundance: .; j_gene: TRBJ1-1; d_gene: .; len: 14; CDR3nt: TGTGCCAGCTCACCAGGGAGAGGGAACACTGAAGCTTTCTTT; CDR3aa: CASSPGRGNTEAFF
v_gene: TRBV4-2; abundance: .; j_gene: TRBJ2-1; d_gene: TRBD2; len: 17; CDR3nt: TGTGCCAGCAGCCCCCATGACGCGGGAGGGGATTACAATGAGCAGTTCTTC; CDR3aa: CASSPHDAGGDYNEQFF
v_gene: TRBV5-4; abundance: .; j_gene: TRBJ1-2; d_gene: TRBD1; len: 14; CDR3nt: TGTGCCAGCAGCTCCCAGGGGGCTGGGTATGGCTACACCTTC; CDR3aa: CASSSQGAGYGYTF
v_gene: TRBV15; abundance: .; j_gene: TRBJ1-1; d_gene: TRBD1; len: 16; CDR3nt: TGTGCCACCAGCAGAGCCCGGGACAGGGGAGGAACTGAAGCTTTCTTT; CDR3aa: CATSRARDRGGTEAFF
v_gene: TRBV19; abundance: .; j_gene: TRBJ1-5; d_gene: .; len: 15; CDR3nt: TGTGCCACCCATGTTTTAGGACAGCCCAATCAGCCCCAGCATTTT; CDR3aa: CATHVLGQPNQPQHF
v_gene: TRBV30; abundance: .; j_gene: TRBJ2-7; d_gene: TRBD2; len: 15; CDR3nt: TGTGCCTGGAGTGTACGGGGGGTGATGGGGTACGAGCAGTACTTC; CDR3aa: CAWSVRGVMGYEQYF
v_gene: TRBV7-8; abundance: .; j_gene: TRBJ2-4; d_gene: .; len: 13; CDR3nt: TGTGCCAGCAGCCACCAGGGTAATAACATTCAGTACTTC; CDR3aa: CASSHQGNNIQYF
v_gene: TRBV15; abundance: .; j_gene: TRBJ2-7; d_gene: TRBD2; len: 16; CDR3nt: TGTGCCACCAGCAGAGGGCTAGCGGGAGGCGAGTACGAGCAGTACTTC; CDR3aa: CATSRGLAGGEYEQYF
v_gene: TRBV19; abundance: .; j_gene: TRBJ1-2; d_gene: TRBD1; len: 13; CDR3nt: TGTGCCAGTAGTATCGGACAGGGAGGTGGCTACACCTTC; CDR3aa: CASSIGQGGGYTF
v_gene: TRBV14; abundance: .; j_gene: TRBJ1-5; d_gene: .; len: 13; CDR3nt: TGTGCCAGCAGCCAAGGGAGGGATCAGCCCCAGCATTTT; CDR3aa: CASSQGRDQPQHF
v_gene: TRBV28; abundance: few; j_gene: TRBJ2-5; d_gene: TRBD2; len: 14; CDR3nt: TGTGCCAGCAGTTTTACTAGCGGCTATGAGACCCAGTACTTC; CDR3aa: CASSFTSGYETQYF
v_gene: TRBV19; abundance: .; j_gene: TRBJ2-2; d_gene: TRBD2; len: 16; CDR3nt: TGTGCCAGTCTCCCTAGCGGGAGAGTGAGAACCGGGGAGCTGTTTTTT; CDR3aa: CASLPSGRVRTGELFF
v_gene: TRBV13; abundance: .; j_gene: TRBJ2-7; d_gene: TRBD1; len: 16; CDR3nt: TGTGCCAGCAGCTTAGGCCGCGGGGACAGGGTCTACGAGCAGTACTTC; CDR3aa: CASSLGRGDRVYEQYF
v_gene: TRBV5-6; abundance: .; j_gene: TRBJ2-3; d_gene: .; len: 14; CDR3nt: TGTGCCAGCAGCCTGGAGCCTAACACAGATACGCAGTATTTT; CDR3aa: CASSLEPNTDTQYF
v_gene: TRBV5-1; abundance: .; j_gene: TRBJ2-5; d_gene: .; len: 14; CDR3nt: TGCGCCAGCAGCTTGGGAACTATCGGGGAGACCCAGTACTTC; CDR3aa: CASSLGTIGETQYF
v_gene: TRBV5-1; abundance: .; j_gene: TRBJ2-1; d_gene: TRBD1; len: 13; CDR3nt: TGCGCCAGCAGCTCCGACAGGGGCCATGAGCAGTTCTTC; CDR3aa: CASSSDRGHEQFF
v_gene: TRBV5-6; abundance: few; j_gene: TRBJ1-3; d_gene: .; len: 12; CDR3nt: TGTGCCAGCAGCTCAAAAGGAAACACCATATATTTT; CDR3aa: CASSSKGNTIYF
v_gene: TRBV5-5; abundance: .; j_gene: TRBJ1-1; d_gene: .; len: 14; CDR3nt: TGTGCCAGCAGCGCTTTTCAGAAGAACACTGAAGCTTTCTTT; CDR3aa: CASSAFQKNTEAFF
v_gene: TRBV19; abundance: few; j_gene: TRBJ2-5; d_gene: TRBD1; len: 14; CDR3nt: TGTGCCAGTTCCCCGGGACAGGGGGCTGAGACCCAGTACTTC; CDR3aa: CASSPGQGAETQYF
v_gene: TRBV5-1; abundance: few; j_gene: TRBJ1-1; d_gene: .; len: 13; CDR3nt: TGCGCCAGCAGCTTGACTGGTATGACTGAAGCTTTCTTT; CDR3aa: CASSLTGMTEAFF
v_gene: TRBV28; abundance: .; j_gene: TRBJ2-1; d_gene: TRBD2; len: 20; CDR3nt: TGTGCCAGCAGTCCCGACAGGATCCTTCCTAGCGGGAGCAGCTACAATGAGCAGTTCTTC; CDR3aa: CASSPDRILPSGSSYNEQFF